This is a list of T cell receptor beta chains from one sample in a study of CD8+CD57+ T cells in acquired aplastic anemia. TCRdb re-derived calls from the reads in MiXCR, one entry per CDR3 protein. The sample yields over 150,000 distinct CDR3 sequences, 70% to 75% seen once. The sequenced sample consisted of sorted CD4+, CD8+, or CD8+CD57+ T cells (not recorded which) from PBMCs. All receptors come from a human donor with aplastic anemia. Each CDR3 is given with its conserved first and last residue. A D gene is named only where the DNA matches it firmly. The size field is filled for only some rows; it gives once, few, many or a size class.

J gene: TRBJ1-2
D gene: TRBD1
V gene: TRBV5-6
clone size: -
CDR3 DNA: TGTGCCAGCAGCCGGGGACAGGGGGCGTATGGCTACACCTTC
CDR3 protein: CASSRGQGAYGYTF

J gene: TRBJ2-3
D gene: TRBD2
V gene: TRBV20-1
clone size: -
CDR3 DNA: TGCAGTGCTGGCCCTACAGCGGGGGGGCCCACAGATACGCAGTATTTT
CDR3 protein: CSAGPTAGGPTDTQYF

J gene: TRBJ2-6
D gene: TRBD1
V gene: TRBV5-1
clone size: -
CDR3 DNA: TGCGCCAGCAGGTCTGGACAGGGGTCTTACGGGGCCAACGTCCTGACTTTC
CDR3 protein: CASRSGQGSYGANVLTF

J gene: TRBJ2-3
D gene: -
V gene: TRBV7-2
clone size: -
CDR3 DNA: TGTGCCAGCAGCCCTGGTGCACATTACACAGATACGCAGTATTTT
CDR3 protein: CASSPGAHYTDTQYF

J gene: TRBJ1-1
D gene: -
V gene: TRBV7-2
clone size: -
CDR3 DNA: TGTGCCAGCAGCTTATCCCCGTATCGGGAAGCTTTCTTT
CDR3 protein: CASSLSPYREAFF

J gene: TRBJ1-2
D gene: -
V gene: TRBV10-3
clone size: -
CDR3 DNA: TGTGCCATCAGTGAGTCCCCGGGTAACTATGGCTACACCTTC
CDR3 protein: CAISESPGNYGYTF

J gene: TRBJ1-5
D gene: TRBD1
V gene: TRBV20-1
clone size: -
CDR3 DNA: TGCAGTGCTGACAGGGTCTCCCAGCCCCAGCATTTT
CDR3 protein: CSADRVSQPQHF

J gene: TRBJ1-3
D gene: -
V gene: TRBV2
clone size: -
CDR3 DNA: TGTGCCAGCATAAGGGAAAACACCATATATTTT
CDR3 protein: CASIRENTIYF

J gene: TRBJ1-2
D gene: -
V gene: TRBV7-8
clone size: -
CDR3 DNA: TGTGCCAGCAGCCCGAGGGAGCCGGACAAAACGGGCTACACCTTC
CDR3 protein: CASSPREPDKTGYTF

J gene: TRBJ1-3
D gene: -
V gene: TRBV11-2
clone size: few
CDR3 DNA: TGTGCCAGCAGCTCCCGACTGAGCTCTGGAAACACCATATATTTT
CDR3 protein: CASSSRLSSGNTIYF

J gene: TRBJ1-1
D gene: -
V gene: TRBV25-1
clone size: few
CDR3 DNA: TGTGCCAGCAGTGATTTAACCAGGGTGGGCAACACTGAAGCTTTCTTT
CDR3 protein: CASSDLTRVGNTEAFF

J gene: TRBJ2-3
D gene: TRBD2
V gene: TRBV20-1
clone size: -
CDR3 DNA: TGCAGTGCTCCCGGACTAGCGGGCCTCACAGATACGCAGTATTTT
CDR3 protein: CSAPGLAGLTDTQYF

J gene: TRBJ2-7
D gene: TRBD1
V gene: TRBV15
clone size: -
CDR3 DNA: TGTGCCACCAGCACACGGACAGGGCGCTACGAGCAGTACTTC
CDR3 protein: CATSTRTGRYEQYF

J gene: TRBJ2-7
D gene: TRBD1
V gene: TRBV10-3
clone size: -
CDR3 DNA: TGTGCCATCAGTGAGTCGACGGCAGGGGGAAGCGAGCAGTACTTC
CDR3 protein: CAISESTAGGSEQYF

J gene: TRBJ1-2
D gene: -
V gene: TRBV5-1
clone size: -
CDR3 DNA: TGCGCCAGCACCCCGGAGGGGATGGGGGCCTATGGCTACACCTTC
CDR3 protein: CASTPEGMGAYGYTF

J gene: TRBJ2-1
D gene: TRBD2
V gene: TRBV7-2
clone size: few
CDR3 DNA: TGTGCCAGCAGCTCTACTAGCGGGAACTACAATGAGCAGTTCTTC
CDR3 protein: CASSSTSGNYNEQFF

J gene: TRBJ2-2
D gene: -
V gene: TRBV19
clone size: -
CDR3 DNA: TGTGCCAGTAAACAGGGCTTCGGGGAGCTGTTTTTT
CDR3 protein: CASKQGFGELFF

J gene: TRBJ1-1
D gene: TRBD1
V gene: TRBV10-3
clone size: -
CDR3 DNA: TGTGCCATCAGTGAGGATCAGGGGGTGGGGACTGAAGCTTTCTTT
CDR3 protein: CAISEDQGVGTEAFF

J gene: TRBJ2-2
D gene: TRBD2
V gene: TRBV20-1
clone size: many
CDR3 DNA: TGCAGTGCTAGCCCTAGCGGGGGGGCTCACACCGGGGAGCTGTTTTTT
CDR3 protein: CSASPSGGAHTGELFF

J gene: TRBJ2-3
D gene: -
V gene: TRBV20-1
clone size: -
CDR3 DNA: TGCAGTGCTATTGAGCGGATCACAGATACGCAGTATTTT
CDR3 protein: CSAIERITDTQYF

J gene: TRBJ2-7
D gene: -
V gene: TRBV20-1
clone size: -
CDR3 DNA: TGCAGTGCTAGGGGGGACTCCGGAGGGTTCGAGCAGTACTTC
CDR3 protein: CSARGDSGGFEQYF

J gene: TRBJ1-1
D gene: TRBD1
V gene: TRBV7-6
clone size: few
CDR3 DNA: TGTGCCAGCAGTCTGGGACAGGCGAACACTGAAGCTTTCTTT
CDR3 protein: CASSLGQANTEAFF

J gene: TRBJ2-2
D gene: TRBD1
V gene: TRBV12-3/TRBV12-4
clone size: many
CDR3 DNA: TGTGCCAGAGGACAGGATAACACCGGGGAGCTGTTTTTT
CDR3 protein: CARGQDNTGELFF

J gene: TRBJ1-1
D gene: -
V gene: TRBV10-3
clone size: few
CDR3 DNA: TGTGCCATCAGTGCGGGGAATGAAGCTTTCTTT
CDR3 protein: CAISAGNEAFF

J gene: TRBJ1-1
D gene: -
V gene: TRBV19
clone size: few
CDR3 DNA: TGTGCCAGTAGTATAGATCGGACGGCAGGGGCCCAGAACACTGAAGCTTTCTTT
CDR3 protein: CASSIDRTAGAQNTEAFF

J gene: TRBJ1-2
D gene: -
V gene: TRBV15
clone size: -
CDR3 DNA: TGTGCCACCAGCAGACCTCGCCAAGACAGTTACTATGGCTACACCTTC
CDR3 protein: CATSRPRQDSYYGYTF

J gene: TRBJ2-7
D gene: -
V gene: TRBV15
clone size: -
CDR3 DNA: TGTGCCACCAGCAGAGTGCTATCTCGGACAGTTAGCCACGAGCAGTACTTC
CDR3 protein: CATSRVLSRTVSHEQYF

J gene: TRBJ1-2
D gene: -
V gene: TRBV20-1
clone size: -
CDR3 DNA: TGCAGTGGATCCGGGACGGACGACTATGGCTACACCTTC
CDR3 protein: CSGSGTDDYGYTF

J gene: TRBJ1-5
D gene: TRBD1
V gene: TRBV12-3/TRBV12-4
clone size: once
CDR3 DNA: TGTGCCAGCACCCCATTCGGCGGGGACAGGGGCAATCAGCCCCAGCATTTT
CDR3 protein: CASTPFGGDRGNQPQHF

J gene: TRBJ1-4
D gene: -
V gene: TRBV29-1
clone size: -
CDR3 DNA: TGCAGCGTGAAGCGAGAGGCTAATGAAAAACTGTTTTTT
CDR3 protein: CSVKREANEKLFF

J gene: TRBJ2-7
D gene: -
V gene: TRBV20-1
clone size: -
CDR3 DNA: TGCAGTGCCTGGAGGGCCTCACCCTCCTACGAGCAGTACTTC
CDR3 protein: CSAWRASPSYEQYF

J gene: TRBJ2-7
D gene: TRBD2
V gene: TRBV5-1
clone size: -
CDR3 DNA: TGCGCCAGCAGCATCACTAGCGGGGACTACGAGCAGTACTTC
CDR3 protein: CASSITSGDYEQYF

J gene: TRBJ2-7
D gene: TRBD1
V gene: TRBV9
clone size: once
CDR3 DNA: TGTGCCAGCAGCGTAGGAGGACAGGGGGAGTACGAGCAGTACTTC
CDR3 protein: CASSVGGQGEYEQYF

J gene: TRBJ2-7
D gene: TRBD2
V gene: TRBV4-1
clone size: -
CDR3 DNA: TGCGCCAGCAGCCAAGGAGGTAGCGGGGCTTTCTACGAGCAGTACTTC
CDR3 protein: CASSQGGSGAFYEQYF

J gene: TRBJ2-5
D gene: -
V gene: TRBV6-6
clone size: -
CDR3 DNA: TGTGCCGCTGGGGCCCAAGAGACCCAGTACTTC
CDR3 protein: CAAGAQETQYF

J gene: TRBJ2-1
D gene: TRBD1
V gene: TRBV9
clone size: -
CDR3 DNA: TGTGCCAGCAGCGTAGCGGTGGGGATGACAGGGGAAGAGCAGTTCTTC
CDR3 protein: CASSVAVGMTGEEQFF

J gene: TRBJ2-3
D gene: TRBD1
V gene: TRBV5-4
clone size: -
CDR3 DNA: TGTGCCAGCAGGACCGGGACAGGGGCAGATACGCAGTATTTT
CDR3 protein: CASRTGTGADTQYF

J gene: TRBJ2-1
D gene: TRBD2
V gene: TRBV10-3
clone size: -
CDR3 DNA: TGTGCCATCAGATCGGGACTAGCAGGCTACAATGAGCAGTTCTTC
CDR3 protein: CAIRSGLAGYNEQFF

J gene: TRBJ2-7
D gene: -
V gene: TRBV5-1
clone size: -
CDR3 DNA: TGCGCCAGCAGCTTGTACAGCGGAACGCGAGAGCAGTACTTC
CDR3 protein: CASSLYSGTREQYF

J gene: TRBJ1-2
D gene: -
V gene: TRBV20-1
clone size: few
CDR3 DNA: TGCAGTGCTAGTGATCCAGGGCTCTATGGCTACACCTTC
CDR3 protein: CSASDPGLYGYTF

J gene: TRBJ1-3
D gene: TRBD1
V gene: TRBV4-2
clone size: -
CDR3 DNA: TGTGCCAGCAGCCATCCGGGACAGACCAGAAACACCATATATTTT
CDR3 protein: CASSHPGQTRNTIYF

J gene: TRBJ2-5
D gene: -
V gene: TRBV15
clone size: -
CDR3 DNA: TGTGCCACCAGCGGCAGAGAGACCCAGTACTTC
CDR3 protein: CATSGRETQYF

J gene: TRBJ1-6
D gene: -
V gene: TRBV20-1
clone size: few
CDR3 DNA: TGCAGTGCTAGAGATCCTGGGATGAGGAATTCACCCCTCCACTTT
CDR3 protein: CSARDPGMRNSPLHF

J gene: TRBJ2-3
D gene: -
V gene: TRBV7-6
clone size: -
CDR3 DNA: TGTGCCAGCAGCTTAGCAGGGGTCCCCACAGATACGCAGTATTTT
CDR3 protein: CASSLAGVPTDTQYF

J gene: TRBJ1-2
D gene: TRBD1
V gene: TRBV10-3
clone size: -
CDR3 DNA: TGTGCCATCAGTCCTGGACAGGGTAACTATGGCTACACCTTC
CDR3 protein: CAISPGQGNYGYTF

J gene: TRBJ2-4
D gene: -
V gene: TRBV2
clone size: -
CDR3 DNA: TGTGCCATCAGTGAGTTGGGGCTAGGGAACATTCAGTACTTC
CDR3 protein: CAISELGLGNIQYF

J gene: TRBJ2-7
D gene: -
V gene: TRBV14
clone size: -
CDR3 DNA: TGTGCCAGCAGCCAAGGGTCATACGAGCAGTATTTC
CDR3 protein: CASSQGSYEQYF

J gene: TRBJ2-1
D gene: TRBD2
V gene: TRBV30
clone size: -
CDR3 DNA: TGTGCCTGGAGTGTAGGGCGGGAGGGCCCCCTCAATGAGCAGTTCTTC
CDR3 protein: CAWSVGREGPLNEQFF

J gene: TRBJ2-5
D gene: -
V gene: TRBV5-1
clone size: -
CDR3 DNA: TGCGCCAGCAGCTTGGTACGGGGGTTGGAGACCCAGTACTTC
CDR3 protein: CASSLVRGLETQYF

J gene: TRBJ2-5
D gene: -
V gene: TRBV12-3/TRBV12-4
clone size: -
CDR3 DNA: TGTGCCAGCAGTCCGGGCTTCGAGGAGACCCAGTACTTC
CDR3 protein: CASSPGFEETQYF

J gene: TRBJ2-7
D gene: TRBD1
V gene: TRBV2
clone size: -
CDR3 DNA: TGTGCCAGCAGTGGTGGTTTTTTAGGGGGCGGCGAGCAGTACTTC
CDR3 protein: CASSGGFLGGGEQYF

J gene: TRBJ2-5
D gene: TRBD2
V gene: TRBV7-8
clone size: once
CDR3 DNA: TGTGCCAGCAGCTTATGGGCGGGAGGCCCGCCAGGGACCCAGTACTTC
CDR3 protein: CASSLWAGGPPGTQYF

J gene: TRBJ2-5
D gene: TRBD2
V gene: TRBV7-9
clone size: -
CDR3 DNA: TGTGCCAGCAGCTTAGTGGCGGGGGGCCGGGAGACCCAGTACTTC
CDR3 protein: CASSLVAGGRETQYF

J gene: TRBJ2-1
D gene: TRBD1
V gene: TRBV5-6
clone size: few
CDR3 DNA: TGTGCCAGCAGCTTGGAGGACAGGGACAATGAGCAGTTCTTC
CDR3 protein: CASSLEDRDNEQFF

J gene: TRBJ2-7
D gene: -
V gene: TRBV20-1
clone size: -
CDR3 DNA: TGCAGTGCTAGCGACATTGGGGGAGGACAGCCTGTCGAGCAGTACTTC
CDR3 protein: CSASDIGGGQPVEQYF

J gene: TRBJ1-2
D gene: TRBD1
V gene: TRBV4-3
clone size: -
CDR3 DNA: TGCGCCAGCAGCCAAGATCTTACAGGGGGATTTAGGTACACCTTC
CDR3 protein: CASSQDLTGGFRYTF

J gene: TRBJ2-5
D gene: -
V gene: TRBV20-1
clone size: -
CDR3 DNA: TGCAGTGCTAGACGACAGCAAGAGACCCAGTACTTC
CDR3 protein: CSARRQQETQYF

J gene: TRBJ2-7
D gene: -
V gene: TRBV5-1
clone size: -
CDR3 DNA: TGCGCCAGCAGCTTGGGGCACGGGGTGGCCTACGAGCAGTACTTC
CDR3 protein: CASSLGHGVAYEQYF

J gene: TRBJ1-1
D gene: -
V gene: TRBV5-1
clone size: -
CDR3 DNA: TGCGCCAGCAGCCCCCCCGTGGACACTGAAGCTTTCTTT
CDR3 protein: CASSPPVDTEAFF

J gene: TRBJ2-3
D gene: -
V gene: TRBV7-2
clone size: -
CDR3 DNA: TGTGCCAGCACCTCACGACCCCGCACAGATACGCAGTATTTT
CDR3 protein: CASTSRPRTDTQYF